This is a list of T cell receptor beta chains from one sample in a study of blood T cell repertoires in COVID-19. Produced via immunoSEQ multiplex PCR; TCRdb's table is partial and in-frame only. The sample records about 400,000 clones, roughly 91% being singletons. The sample consisted of PBMCs or T cells enriched from blood (not recorded which). The receptors originated from a woman in her thirties who had recovered from COVID-19. The CDR3 runs from the conserved cysteine through the conserved F or W. Fields, in order: CDR3 length, clone size, J gene, V gene, CDR3 protein. For some rows the clone size is stated as once, few or many, or as a class when expanded; others skip it.

cdr3_length: 13; clone_size: few; j_call: TRBJ2-2; v_call: TRBV6-5; cdr3_aa: CASTPQGGGELFF
cdr3_length: 17; clone_size: NA; j_call: TRBJ2-5; v_call: TRBV28; cdr3_aa: CASSADSGLARKETQYF
cdr3_length: 14; clone_size: NA; j_call: TRBJ2-7; v_call: TRBV19; cdr3_aa: CASSWAPGRYEQYF
cdr3_length: 15; clone_size: NA; j_call: TRBJ2-1; v_call: TRBV15; cdr3_aa: CATSSWRGVSNEQFF
cdr3_length: 16; clone_size: NA; j_call: TRBJ2-3; v_call: TRBV3-1/TRBV3-2; cdr3_aa: CASSQVTSGSPGRQYF
cdr3_length: 12; clone_size: NA; j_call: TRBJ2-1; v_call: TRBV30; cdr3_aa: CAWSRGANEQFF
cdr3_length: 14; clone_size: NA; j_call: TRBJ2-5; v_call: TRBV27; cdr3_aa: CASSYRGPGETQYF
cdr3_length: 11; clone_size: NA; j_call: TRBJ2-5; v_call: TRBV4-2; cdr3_aa: CASSERETQYF
cdr3_length: 14; clone_size: NA; j_call: TRBJ1-1; v_call: TRBV11-1; cdr3_aa: CASSQEGLFPEAFF
cdr3_length: 15; clone_size: once; j_call: TRBJ1-6; v_call: TRBV6-5; cdr3_aa: CASTPGAPLNSPLHF
cdr3_length: 13; clone_size: NA; j_call: TRBJ1-3; v_call: TRBV29-1; cdr3_aa: CSVGQSVGNTIYF
cdr3_length: 15; clone_size: few; j_call: TRBJ1-6; v_call: TRBV3-1/TRBV3-2; cdr3_aa: CASSQDRGLNSPLHF
cdr3_length: 17; clone_size: NA; j_call: TRBJ2-3; v_call: TRBV19; cdr3_aa: CASSIDFRGRGTDTQYF
cdr3_length: 14; clone_size: NA; j_call: TRBJ2-5; v_call: TRBV19; cdr3_aa: CASSPDRDKETQYF
cdr3_length: 12; clone_size: NA; j_call: TRBJ2-1; v_call: TRBV7-2; cdr3_aa: CASSLVGREQFF